The sequence of this T cell receptor beta chain was determined in a study of blood T cell repertoires in COVID-19 (dated by TCRdb to about 2020). Regarding the research as a whole: The collaborator samples originated in the United States, Italy and Spain and spanned the acute and convalescent phases of COVID-19. The material from the prospective study consisted of cDNA or gDNA derived from T cells, B-cell-depleted T cells, or PBMCs. Subjects who had been exposed to COVID-19, were actively infected with it, or had recovered from it provided the deeply sampled blood TCRbeta repertoires that made up the dataset. The repertoires were released in a freely available public database meant as a resource for research on the immune response to SARS-CoV-2. The samples were drawn from the first 160 participants of the ongoing ImmuneRACE study and from 950 to 1,500 subjects provided by 6 global collaborators. The sample metadata nearly always contained a de-identified subject ID, COVID-19 status, age in years and sex. Where available, HLA class I and class II types were taken from metadata supplied by the sample provider and were not determined by assay-based typing. Overall results and qualifications from the work: The amount of clinical and demographic metadata varied by source and participant and was provided uncurated.

The immunoSEQ Assay, a bias-controlled multiplex PCR, was used to amplify TCRbeta CDR3 regions from genomic DNA. The original pipeline was this. Nucleated cell counts per sample were estimated from amplification of reference gene primers within the assay. Sequence reads were collapsed and filtered to measure the absolute abundance of every unique TCRbeta CDR3 rearrangement. Productive Simpson clonality was computed per sample as the square root of Simpson's diversity index over productive rearrangements. TCRdb carries this immuneACCESS record with in-frame sequences only. Its versions omit some clonotypes, under half of them owing to an unresolved V gene in the studies checked, with the rest unexplained. V and J calls and clone size come straight from that table; D and trimming were deduced from the DNA. The sample records about 320,000 clones, about 85% of which are singletons. Approximately 1.9% of the sample comes from the top ten.

CDR1 and CDR2 are read off the germline V gene (reference sequence) as LNHDA and SQIVND. V drops 10 bases and J drops 8 bases, leaving 17 bases in between. From the cysteine through the phenylalanine, the CDR3 covers 12 amino acids. The kept DNA is CDR3 alone, 36 bases in frame from the first base. This clone was seen a single time. Its antigen target is currently unknown. Base qualities are not provided; no much larger clone lies one nucleotide away. Participants in the prospective study were enrolled through a virtual design, were aged roughly 18 to 95 years, and lived in roughly 24 United States geographic areas. Cohort assignment in the prospective study relied on participant-reported clinical history from a screening survey and a study questionnaire. A participant counted as exposed if, within 2 weeks of entering the study, that participant had been in contact with someone who had a PCR-confirmed or clinician-diagnosed COVID-19 case. In the prospective study, mobile phlebotomists collected whole blood, serum and a nasopharyngeal or oropharyngeal swab from each participant. Participants in the prospective study had the option to provide additional blood draws and questionnaires over an approximately two-month period. Before DNA extraction, blood samples from the prospective study were shipped at room temperature or frozen.

This receptor was obtained from a woman aged 25 to 39 who had been exposed to COVID-19. This chain is built from TRBV19 and TRBJ1-1; perhaps TRBD1 is the D gene, with 5 bases matching. The sample comprised PBMCs or T cells enriched from blood (not recorded which). Read as DNA, the sequence is TGTGCCACTCGAGAAGTAAAGGGGGAAGCTTTCTTT. It is translated as CATREVKGEAFF. Here the CDR3 is joined to the reference TRBV19 and TRBJ1-1 genes, and the full variable domain is: DGGITQSPKYLFRKEGQNVTLSCEQNLNHDAMYWYRQDPGQGLRLIYYSQIVNDFQKGDIAEGYSVSREKKESFPLTVTSAQKNPTAFYLCATREVKGEAFFGQGTRLTVV.